A selection of T cell receptor beta chains follows, all from one sample in a study of identical twins. TCRdb redid the calling of the 5' RACE reads with MiXCR, one entry per CDR3 protein. The data contain roughly 470,000 distinct CDR3 sequences, about 13% of them singletons. These same data were also listed under a study on yellow fever vaccine responses in identical twins.

The material sequenced was CD4+ T cells sorted from blood. The receptors stem from a woman aged 18-29 years in good health. The CDR3 runs from the conserved cysteine through the conserved F or W. The D gene is left open where the match is weak. Size is omitted from some rows. Given values are once, few, many or a class for expanded clones.

TRBD1	many	TRBV10-3	TRBJ2-1	TGTGCCATCAGAAGGACAGGGTCGGGTGAGCAGTTCTTC	CAIRRTGSGEQFF
NA	NA	TRBV4-2	TRBJ2-2	TGTGCCAGCAGCCAAGACGGGCTATCCACCGGGGAGCTGTTTTTT	CASSQDGLSTGELFF
TRBD1	few	TRBV20-1	TRBJ2-5	TGCAGTGCTATCGACAGGGGAGAGACCCAGTACTTC	CSAIDRGETQYF
TRBD2	NA	TRBV9	TRBJ2-1	TGTGCCAGCAGCGCCCGACTAGCCAATGAGCAGTTCTTC	CASSARLANEQFF
NA	few	TRBV5-4	TRBJ2-1	TGTGCCAGCAGCTTGGGGGCGTTGGGCAATGAGCAGTTCTTC	CASSLGALGNEQFF
NA	NA	TRBV20-1	TRBJ1-5	TGCAGTGCACCTAATGGGGGTCTTAGCCAAAATCAGCCCCAGCATTTT	CSAPNGGLSQNQPQHF
NA	many	TRBV29-1	TRBJ2-3	TGCAGCGTGCAGACCCTGGGGTCTAACAAACCGGGGGATACGCAGTATTTT	CSVQTLGSNKPGDTQYF
NA	NA	TRBV18	TRBJ2-1	TGTGCCAGCTCACCGAATAGAGGGGTGATAAATGAGCAGTTCTTC	CASSPNRGVINEQFF
TRBD1	NA	TRBV9	TRBJ2-3	TGTGCCAGCAGCGGTCGAAACAGGGGAGACGGCACAGATACGCAGTATTTT	CASSGRNRGDGTDTQYF
TRBD1	many	TRBV5-1	TRBJ2-7	TGCGCCAGCAGCTCTCTACAGGGGGCTCCCTACGAGCAGTACTTC	CASSSLQGAPYEQYF
NA	NA	TRBV5-1	TRBJ1-6	TGCGCCAGCAGCCCGACAACGGACCCAGGGCGTTCACCCCTCCACTTT	CASSPTTDPGRSPLHF
NA	NA	TRBV10-3	TRBJ2-7	TGTGCCATCAGTGAGTCGATGCACGAGCAGTACTTC	CAISESMHEQYF
NA	many	TRBV15	TRBJ1-2	TGTGCCACCAGCAAGGGGGAGGGTAGCGGTGGCTACACCTTC	CATSKGEGSGGYTF
TRBD2	NA	TRBV29-1	TRBJ2-5	TGCAGCGGGGGACTAGCGGGGGGCGGAATCCAAGAGACCCAGTACTTC	CSGGLAGGGIQETQYF
TRBD2	NA	TRBV30	TRBJ2-3	TGTGCCTGGAGTCCAGCGGGGGGGCCCCTCCTTCATTTT	CAWSPAGGPLLHF
TRBD1	NA	TRBV5-1	TRBJ2-7	TGCGCCAGCAGCTTGGTCCAGGGGGCCCACGAGCAGTACTTC	CASSLVQGAHEQYF
NA	few	TRBV24-1	TRBJ2-1	TGTGCCACCAGCGCCGCAAATGAGCAGTTCTTC	CATSAANEQFF
NA	few	TRBV7-2	TRBJ2-2	TGTGCCAGCAGCTTAGTAACCTCGGGGTTGTTTTTT	CASSLVTSGLFF
TRBD1	NA	TRBV5-1	TRBJ2-7	TGCGCCAGCAGACGGACAGGGGAATCCTACGAGCAGTACTTC	CASRRTGESYEQYF
NA	few	TRBV4-2	TRBJ2-3	TGTGCCAGCAGATTAACACCGATTTCGGCAGATACGCAGTATTTT	CASRLTPISADTQYF
TRBD2	few	TRBV14	TRBJ2-7	TGTGCCAGCAATTTCGGGGGGTCTCTCTACGAGCAGTACTTC	CASNFGGSLYEQYF
NA	NA	TRBV11-2	TRBJ2-4	TGTGCCAGCAGCTCCAGGGTAAACATTCAGTACTTC	CASSSRVNIQYF
TRBD2	many	TRBV6-2/TRBV6-3	TRBJ2-1	TGTGCCAGCCAACGAGCGGGAGGAAACAATGAGCAGTTCTTC	CASQRAGGNNEQFF
NA	NA	TRBV5-6	TRBJ2-6	TGTGCCAGCAGCTTGGACGGACGACTTAGCTCTGGGGCCAACGTCCTGACTTTC	CASSLDGRLSSGANVLTF
NA	NA	TRBV20-1	TRBJ2-5	TGCAGTGCTAGCCTAGCCTCGGAGACCCAGTACTTC	CSASLASETQYF
NA	few	TRBV29-1	TRBJ2-3	TGCAGCGTTGCCCCGTTCCCCACAGATACGCAGTATTTT	CSVAPFPTDTQYF
NA	NA	TRBV19	TRBJ2-1	TGTGCCAGTATGTCCGGACATAGCTCCTACAATGAGCAGTTCTTC	CASMSGHSSYNEQFF
NA	many	TRBV6-1	TRBJ2-1	TGTGCCAGCAGCTTCCAGGAATACAATGAGCAGTTCTTC	CASSFQEYNEQFF
TRBD1	NA	TRBV5-6	TRBJ1-2	TGTGCCAGCAGCCCAGGATTAACAGGGGAAGGCTACACCTTC	CASSPGLTGEGYTF
NA	many	TRBV6-2/TRBV6-3	TRBJ1-5	TGTGCCAGCAGTTGGGAGAAGGAGCCCCAGCATTTT	CASSWEKEPQHF
TRBD1	many	TRBV29-1	TRBJ2-5	TGCAGCGTTGAAGAGACAGGGGCAGGGACCCAGTACTTC	CSVEETGAGTQYF
NA	few	TRBV5-1	TRBJ2-3	TGCGCCAGCAGCCGGCCGGATAGCACAGATACGCAGTATTTT	CASSRPDSTDTQYF
NA	many	TRBV5-1	TRBJ1-1	TGCGCCAGCAGCTTGGTCAGGGAAATGAACACTGAAGCTTTCTTT	CASSLVREMNTEAFF
NA	few	TRBV12-3/TRBV12-4	TRBJ2-2	TGTGCCAGCGGCTCTCCCGTCACCGGGGAGCTGTTTTTT	CASGSPVTGELFF
TRBD2	few	TRBV5-1	TRBJ2-4	TGCGCCAGCAGCAGACTAGCGGGGGCGGCCAAAAACATTCAGTACTTC	CASSRLAGAAKNIQYF
TRBD2	NA	TRBV4-1	TRBJ2-1	TGCGCCAGCAGCCAAGAAGCTCCGGGAACTAGCGGGAGGGGCTATTCGAGTGAGCAGTTCTTC	CASSQEAPGTSGRGYSSEQFF
TRBD2	few	TRBV7-2	TRBJ2-5	TGTGCCAGCAGCTTAGCGCTAGCGGGAGCAGAGGCCCAGTACTTC	CASSLALAGAEAQYF
NA	NA	TRBV6-1	TRBJ1-3	TGTGCCAGCAGGCGGGCAGGGGGAAACACCATATATTTT	CASRRAGGNTIYF
NA	NA	TRBV6-6	TRBJ2-7	TGTGCCAGCAGTTACCCCCCGGGCTACGAGCAGTACTTC	CASSYPPGYEQYF
NA	NA	TRBV2	TRBJ1-6	TGTGCCAGCAGTGAACGAGAGGGGGTCGGGTCACCCCTCCACTTT	CASSEREGVGSPLHF